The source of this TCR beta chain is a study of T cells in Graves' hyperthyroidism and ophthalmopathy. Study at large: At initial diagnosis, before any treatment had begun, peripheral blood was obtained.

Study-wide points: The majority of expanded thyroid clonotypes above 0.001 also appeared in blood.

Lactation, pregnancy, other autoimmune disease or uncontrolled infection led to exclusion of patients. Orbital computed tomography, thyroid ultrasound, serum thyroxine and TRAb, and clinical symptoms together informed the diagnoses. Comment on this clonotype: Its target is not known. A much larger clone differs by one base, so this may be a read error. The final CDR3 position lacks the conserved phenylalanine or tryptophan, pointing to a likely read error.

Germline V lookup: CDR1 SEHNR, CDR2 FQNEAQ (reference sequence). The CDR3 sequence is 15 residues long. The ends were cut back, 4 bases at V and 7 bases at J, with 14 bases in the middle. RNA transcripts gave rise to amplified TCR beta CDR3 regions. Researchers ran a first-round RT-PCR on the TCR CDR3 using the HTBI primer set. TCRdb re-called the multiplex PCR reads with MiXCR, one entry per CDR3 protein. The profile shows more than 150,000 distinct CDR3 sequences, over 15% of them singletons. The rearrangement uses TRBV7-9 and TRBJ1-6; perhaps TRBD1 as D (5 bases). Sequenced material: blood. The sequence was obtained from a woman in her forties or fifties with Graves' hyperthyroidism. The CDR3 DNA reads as TGTGCCAGCAGCTCGGGACCCCAGGGAAATTCACCCCTCCACCTT. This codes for CASSSGPQGNSPLHL.